This T cell receptor (beta chain) came from a study of T cells of healthy individuals. This clonotype appeared many times. The CDR3 runs to 17 residues. Germline CDR1 ENHRY, CDR2 SYGVKD. The V segment lost 6 bases and the J segment 7 bases; nucleotides outside the gene matches: 19. TCRdb fed the 5' RACE reads into MiXCR, producing one record per CDR3 protein. The sample contains about 82,000 distinct CDR3 sequences, roughly 5% of which appear only once. The chain links TRBV10-3 to TRBJ1-1; the match to TRBD1 covers 8 bases. This TCR was recovered from a female donor in good health. The CDR3, as DNA: TGTGCCATCAGATCTAACTACCCGGGACAGGAAAAAAATGAAGCTTTCTTT. This translates into CAIRSNYPGQEKNEAFF.